The 30 T cell receptor beta chains given below trace back to one sample, sequenced in a study of cytomegalovirus exposure and HLA in healthy donors. PCR primers comprised 60 Vbeta and 13 Jbeta primers. Sequencing was performed with immunoSEQ multiplex PCR; in TCRdb, only in-frame clones are kept and a portion is missing. The table lists about 150,000 clones, approximately 83% of them singletons, with about 3.4% in the top ten. Material: PBMCs. These receptors all come from a male donor in good health and CMV-seronegative.

This clone has only one observation. The chain has TRBV7-3 and TRBJ2-2; 7 bases are a match to TRBD2. V shed 6 bases, J shed 2 bases, and the junction held 3 bases outside the gene matches. This CDR3 contains 14 residues. Germline-derived CDR1 and CDR2 are SGHTA and FQGTGA. The CDR3 reads CASSSSGNTGELFF. CDR3 coding DNA: TGTGCCAGCAGTTCTAGCGGAAACACCGGGGAGCTGTTTTTT.

This clone was picked up a small number of times. The V gene is TRBV14, the J gene TRBJ1-6; TRBD1 matches at 7 bases. Trimming cost V 2 bases and J 8 bases; bases outside gene matches: 6. Germline V gene lookup returns CDR1 SGHDN and CDR2 FVKESK. CDR3 length: 15 residues. The CDR3 reads CASSQLTGLDSPLHF. The CDR3 nucleotides read TGTGCCAGCAGCCAATTGACAGGGTTGGATTCACCCCTCCACTTT.

V and J are TRBV5-5 and TRBJ2-3, with D possibly TRBD1 on 6 matching bases. The CDR3 loop spans 13 amino acids. Germline V lookup: CDR1 SGHKS, CDR2 YYEKEE (reference sequence). Trimming removed 4 bases from V and 2 bases from J, with 8 bases in between. The CDR3 spells CASSTGNTDTQYF. In nucleotides, the CDR3 is TGTGCCAGCAGCACAGGGAACACAGATACGCAGTATTTT.

The chain uses TRBV9 and TRBJ1-2; perhaps TRBD1 as D (5 bases). The germline V and J ends were trimmed by 3 bases and 7 bases, with 13 bases remaining between them. CDR1 and CDR2 (germline): SGDLS, YYNGEE. The CDR3 loop spans 13 amino acids. In nucleotides, the CDR3 is TGTGCCAGCAGCGCACAACGGGGGACTGGCTACACCTTC. As protein: CASSAQRGTGYTF.

This chain connects TRBV4-3 to TRBJ2-5; D remains unclear. The CDR3 has 14 amino acids. CDR1 and CDR2 from the germline V gene are LGHNA and YSLEER. V was cut by 4 bases and J by 0 bases, with 9 bases left in between. CDR3 sequence: CASSPSLYQETQYF. Here the CDR3 DNA reads TGCGCCAGCAGCCCCTCCCTGTACCAAGAGACCCAGTACTTC.

Concerning this clone itself: Germline and junction disagree at one end, which may indicate a read error. The chain joins TRBV2 to TRBJ2-3; perhaps TRBD1 as D (6 bases). The V gene's germline CDR1 is SNHLY and CDR2 FYNNEI. The CDR3 sequence is 11 residues long. CDR3 in amino acids: CASTPAARGSF. CDR3 bases: TGTGCCAGCACCCCCGCCGCCAGGGGAAGTTTT.

The chain couples TRBV5-6 to TRBJ2-1; possible D gene TRBD2, 7 bases. CDR1 is SGHDT and CDR2 is YYEEEE in the germline V gene. The ends were cut back, 3 bases at V and 3 bases at J, with 16 bases in the middle. CDR3 length equals 16 residues. CDR3 bases: TGTGCCAGCAGCTACAGGGCTAGCGGAAGCTACAATGAGCAGTTCTTC. Translating it yields CASSYRASGSYNEQFF.

V usage is TRBV28 and J usage is TRBJ2-5; TRBD2 agrees at 7 bases. Trimming removed 5 bases from V and 6 bases from J; junction bases left unmatched: 12. The CDR3 sequence is 15 residues long. Germline CDR1 is MDHEN and CDR2 is SYDVKM. The CDR3 is CASSTPRAGEKTQYF. CDR3 nucleotide sequence: TGTGCCAGCAGTACTCCGAGGGCGGGGGAGAAGACCCAGTACTTC.

V and J are TRBV5-1 and TRBJ2-7; no definite D call. V was shortened by 0 bases and J by 3 bases, with 10 bases between the two germline ends. Germline assignment: CDR1 SGHRS and CDR2 YFSETQ. The CDR3 length is 14 residues. CDR3 in amino acids: CASSLGRNFYEQYF. The DNA of the CDR3 is TGCGCCAGCAGCTTGGGCAGGAACTTCTACGAGCAGTACTTC.

As DNA, the CDR3 is TGTGCCAGCAGCCTAAATATGGACAGGGACTTGTTCTTC. As protein: CASSLNMDRDLFF. This sequence joins TRBV7-9 and TRBJ2-1; TRBD1 aligns across 8 bases. CDR3 length: 13 residues. The trim removed 5 bases at V and 15 bases at J, leaving 12 bases unmatched. Per germline, CDR1 SEHNR and CDR2 FQNEAQ (reference sequence).

V and J are TRBV30 and TRBJ1-1; no reliable D call. CDR3 size: 15 residues. Germline assignment: CDR1 GTSNPN and CDR2 SVGIG (reference sequence). V lost 1 base, J lost 10 bases, and 22 bases lay in between. The CDR3 bases are TGTGCCTGGAGTGCAGCCGGATTAGAACTGGCGGGAGCTTTCTTT. The encoded protein is CAWSAAGLELAGAFF.

This chain uses TRBV7-2 with TRBJ2-5; D remains unclear. The V end lost 4 bases, the J end lost 5 bases, and 8 bases lay between the germline ends. Germline assignment: CDR1 SGHTA and CDR2 FQGNSA. There are 12 residues in the CDR3. The CDR3 nucleotides are TGTGCCAGCAGCTCCCCTTCGGAGACCCAGTACTTC. Residues: CASSSPSETQYF.

On this clone itself: Other DNA sequences in the sample encode the same CDR3. The V and J genes are TRBV20-1 and TRBJ2-5; D is unclear. The ends were cut back, 6 bases at V and 2 bases at J, with 4 bases in the middle. The germline CDR1 and CDR2 sequences are DFQATT and SNEGSKA (reference sequence). The CDR3 contains 10 residues. The DNA of the CDR3 is TGCAGTGCCATTCAAGAGACCCAGTACTTC. This codes for CSAIQETQYF.

V usage is TRBV2 and J usage is TRBJ2-2, with a tentative D call TRBD1 (6 bases). The germline V gene encodes CDR1 SNHLY and CDR2 FYNNEI. The V end was cut by 4 bases, the J end by 7 bases, with 13 bases between. The CDR3 loop spans 14 amino acids. The CDR3, as DNA: TGTGCCAGCAGTGGCCTACAGACAGGCGGGGAGCTGTTTTTT. Its protein product is CASSGLQTGGELFF.

V and J are TRBV29-1 and TRBJ2-7, with 9 bases that match TRBD1. This CDR3 comprises 14 residues. Germline CDR1 and CDR2: SQVTM and ANQGSEA. With 4 bases clipped from V and 4 bases from J, the junction kept 8 bases outside the gene matches. For the CDR3, the DNA is TGCAGCGTTGTTTGGGACAGGGTCGCTTACGAGCAGTACTTC. It codes for CSVVWDRVAYEQYF.

The chain carries TRBV5-8 and TRBJ1-2; 7 positions agree with TRBD1. The germline V gene encodes CDR1 SGHTS and CDR2 YDEGEE. This CDR3 comprises 13 residues. V trimming: 4 bases; J trimming: 8 bases; junction bases outside the gene matches: 8. CDR3 sequence: CASSEGAIGGYTF. As DNA, the CDR3 is TGTGCCAGCAGCGAGGGGGCGATAGGCGGCTACACCTTC.

This chain links TRBV25-1 with TRBJ1-6; possibly TRBD1 for D (6 bases). CDR3 length equals 16 residues. CDR1 MGHDK and CDR2 SYGVNS come from the germline V gene. V lost 2 bases to trimming and J lost 7 bases, with 15 bases between them. Here the CDR3 DNA reads TGTGCCAGCAGTGAACAGGGCAGGGGAGCGAATTCACCCCTCCACTTT. Protein product: CASSEQGRGANSPLHF.

This clone has only one observation. CDR3 nucleotide sequence: TGCAGTGCTAGCCCCGGGTCCGAAGCTTTCTTT. This codes for CSASPGSEAFF. V is TRBV20-1 and J is TRBJ1-1; D is undetermined. V shed 3 bases and J shed 8 bases, with 10 bases lying between them. CDR1 DFQATT and CDR2 SNEGSKA come from the germline V gene (reference sequence). There are 11 residues in the CDR3.

The chain couples TRBV7-9 to TRBJ2-2; the D gene is possibly TRBD2 (5 bases). The germline gives CDR1 SEHNR, CDR2 FQNEAQ (reference sequence). CDR3 length equals 15 residues. V was trimmed by 1 base and J by 5 bases, leaving 11 bases between them. The CDR3 reads CASSLVGLSTGELFF. CDR3 in DNA: TGTGCCAGCAGCTTAGTAGGACTTTCTACCGGGGAGCTGTTTTTT.

The chain employs TRBV27 and TRBJ2-5, with TRBD2 matching 10 bases. The length of the CDR3 is 15 residues. Per the germline V gene, CDR1 is MNHEY and CDR2 is SMNVEV (reference sequence). V gave up 4 bases and J gave up 5 bases; unmatched junction bases: 7. The DNA of the CDR3 is TGTGCCAGCAGTTCCCCAGCGGGAGGGCTTGAGACCCAGTACTTC. As protein: CASSSPAGGLETQYF.

The V gene is TRBV27, the J gene TRBJ2-7; TRBD1 aligns across 9 bases. The trim removed 4 bases at V and 2 bases at J, leaving 3 bases unmatched. The CDR3 has 14 amino acids. The germline V gene encodes CDR1 MNHEY and CDR2 SMNVEV (reference sequence). CDR3 coding DNA: TGTGCCAGCAGTTATCGGACAGGGGCCTACGAGCAGTACTTC. Its protein is CASSYRTGAYEQYF.

The CDR3 here is CASSSTRDRSSYEQYF. As DNA, the CDR3 is TGTGCCAGCAGTTCTACCCGGGACAGGAGCTCCTACGAGCAGTACTTC. The chain joins TRBV6-6 to TRBJ2-7; 8 bases match TRBD1. Germline V lookup: CDR1 MNHNY, CDR2 SVGAGI (reference sequence). CDR3 length: 16 amino acids. The junction had 8 bases not matched to a gene; V was cut back by 4 bases and J by 0 bases.

This clone was recorded a few times. This rearrangement joins TRBV11-3 to TRBJ2-1; 10 bases line up with TRBD2. CDR3 size: 15 residues. The germline gives CDR1 SGHNT, CDR2 YENEEA. Trimming at V came to 3 bases and at J to 4 bases, leaving 3 bases not matched to a gene. CDR3 residues: CASSLSGGDYNEQFF. The DNA for the CDR3 is TGTGCCAGCAGCTTGAGCGGGGGGGATTACAATGAGCAGTTCTTC.

The J gene is TRBJ1-4, the V gene TRBV5-4; 7 bases are shared with TRBD1. This CDR3 is built from 14 residues. V lost 5 bases to trimming and J lost 5 bases; unmatched junction nucleotides: 6. Germline lookup yields CDR1 SGHNT and CDR2 YYREEE (reference sequence). CDR3: CASRPGTENEKLFF. DNA of the CDR3: TGTGCCAGCAGGCCCGGGACAGAAAATGAAAAACTGTTTTTT.

The sample holds a few counts of this clone. V usage is TRBV5-5 and J usage is TRBJ1-3; tentative D call: TRBD1 (6 bases). The CDR3 runs to 17 residues. Germline V gene lookup returns CDR1 SGHKS and CDR2 YYEKEE (reference sequence). Trimming removed 1 base at V and 0 bases at J, with 14 bases between. For the CDR3, the DNA is TGTGCCAGCAGCTTGCGGGCAGGGGCTATCTCTGGAAACACCATATATTTT. Amino acid sequence: CASSLRAGAISGNTIYF. The variable domain in full, with the rest retrieved from reference TRBV5-5 and TRBJ1-3, is DAGVTQSPTHLIKTRGQQVTLRCSPISGHKSVSWYQQVLGQGPQFIFQYYEKEERGRGNFPDRFSARQFPNYSSELNVNALLLGDSALYLCASSLRAGAISGNTIYFGEGSWLTVV.

This clone was counted a few times. A junction end diverges from the germline sequence, so it may reflect a read error. The V gene is TRBV18, the J gene TRBJ2-1, with TRBD2 matching 7 bases. Looked up from germline, CDR1 is KGHSH and CDR2 is LQKENI. The CDR3 length is 13 residues. In DNA, the CDR3 is TGTGCCAGCTCCCCACGGGGGGACAATGAGCAGTTCTTC. Protein product: CASSPRGDNEQFF. Using reference TRBV18 and TRBJ2-1 for the parts outside the CDR3, the full variable domain is NAGVMQNPRHLVRRRGQEARLRCSPMKGHSHVYWYRQLPEEGLKFMVYLQKENIIDESGMPKERFSAEFPKEGPSILRIQQVVRGDSAAYFCASSPRGDNEQFFGPGTRLTVL.

The chain uses TRBV7-9 and TRBJ2-7; TRBD1 aligns across 10 bases. In germline, CDR1 is SEHNR, CDR2 FQNEAQ (reference sequence). This CDR3 has 15 residues. Unmatched junction bases numbered 6, after V lost 5 bases and J lost 2 bases. The CDR3: CASSGGQGSPYEQYF. The CDR3 nucleotides are TGTGCCAGCAGCGGGGGACAGGGGAGTCCCTACGAGCAGTACTTC.

The chain carries TRBV7-9 and TRBJ2-4, with 7 bases that match TRBD1. V lost 5 bases to trimming and J lost 4 bases; unmatched junction nucleotides: 2. From germline, CDR1 is SEHNR and CDR2 FQNEAQ (reference sequence). The CDR3 contains 13 residues. CDR3: CASSGTVKNIQYF. CDR3 nucleotide sequence: TGTGCCAGCAGCGGGACAGTGAAAAACATTCAGTACTTC.

V usage is TRBV4-1 and J usage is TRBJ2-7; 12 nucleotides agree with TRBD2. V shed 2 bases and J 2 bases; nucleotides not matched to a gene: 4. This CDR3 has 16 residues. The germline V gene has CDR1 MGHRA and CDR2 YSYEKL. As DNA, the CDR3 is TGCGCCAGCAGCCAACCGACTAGCGGGAGACCCTACGAGCAGTACTTC. This translates into CASSQPTSGRPYEQYF.

The chain combines TRBV5-1 with TRBJ2-3; TRBD1 aligns across 9 bases. Germline loops: CDR1 SGHRS, CDR2 YFSETQ. V was clipped by 1 base and J by 2 bases; unmatched bases: 5. The CDR3 length is 16 residues. CDR3 residues: CASSLSTGGFTDTQYF. DNA for the CDR3: TGCGCCAGCAGCTTGTCGACAGGGGGGTTCACAGATACGCAGTATTTT.